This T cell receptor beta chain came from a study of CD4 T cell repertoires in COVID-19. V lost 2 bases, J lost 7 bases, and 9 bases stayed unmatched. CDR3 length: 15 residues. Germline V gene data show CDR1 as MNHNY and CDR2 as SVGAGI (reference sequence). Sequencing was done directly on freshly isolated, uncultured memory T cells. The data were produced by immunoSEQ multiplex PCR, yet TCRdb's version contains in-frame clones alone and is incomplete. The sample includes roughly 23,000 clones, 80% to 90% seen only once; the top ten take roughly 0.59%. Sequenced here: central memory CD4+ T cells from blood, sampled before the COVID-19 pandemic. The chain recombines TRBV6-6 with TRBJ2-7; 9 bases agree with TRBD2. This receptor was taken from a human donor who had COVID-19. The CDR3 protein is CASSYVAGERGEQYF. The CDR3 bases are TGTGCCAGCAGTTACGTAGCGGGAGAACGGGGGGAGCAGTACTTC.